This entry lists 10 T cell receptor beta chains sequenced from one sample in a study of OX40 agonist ivuxolimab in advanced cancers. The library was generated by the immunoSEQ multiplex PCR assay. TCRdb limited this immuneACCESS table to in-frame rearrangements with V and J called. A share of clones is missing; checked studies link under half to unresolved V genes, and the rest is unexplained. In all, the sample holds 30,000 to 40,000 clones, and approximately 90% of those were seen once. Around 33% of the sample comes from the top ten. The material was CD4+ or CD8+ T cells sorted from blood, obtained in a trial of the OX40 agonist ivuxolimab. The receptors here all came from an adult with an advanced solid tumor such as melanoma, head and neck, liver or kidney cancer.

The V gene is TRBV2, the J gene TRBJ2-5; D might be TRBD1 (6 bases). V was clipped by 2 bases and J by 3 bases, with 13 bases between them. The length of the CDR3 is 15 residues. Germline V gene sequence: CDR1 SNHLY, CDR2 FYNNEI. The CDR3 reads CASSEPTGHKETQYF. The CDR3 DNA is TGTGCCAGCAGTGAACCGACGGGACACAAAGAGACCCAGTACTTC.

The V call is TRBV6-5, the J call TRBJ2-5; D may be TRBD2 (7 bases). Germline CDR1 and CDR2: MNHEY and SVGAGI. V was clipped by 4 bases and J by 10 bases, with 19 bases between them. This CDR3 is built from 14 residues. CDR3 protein: CASSSGGPDINQYF. CDR3 bases: TGTGCCAGCAGTTCCGGGGGGCCCGACATTAACCAGTACTTC.

This chain links TRBV9 with TRBJ2-1; 9 bases match TRBD1. Germline V gene data show CDR1 as SGDLS and CDR2 as YYNGEE. V trimming: 4 bases; J trimming: 9 bases; junction bases outside the gene matches: 8. The CDR3 consists of 14 residues. The chain's CDR3 is CASSTGTGYFEQFF. DNA of the CDR3: TGTGCCAGCAGCACCGGGACAGGGTACTTTGAGCAGTTCTTC.

Notes on this clone: A junction boundary mismatches the germline segment, possibly from a read error. V usage is TRBV4-1 and J usage is TRBJ1-4; 7 bases are shared with TRBD1. Germline V gene sequence: CDR1 MGHRA, CDR2 YSYEKL. The CDR3 extends over 11 amino acids. Here the CDR3 DNA reads TGCGCCAGCAGCCAGCTGGACAGGCATTATTTT. Translating it yields CASSQLDRHYF.

The CDR3 coding sequence is TGTGCCAGCAGCTTAGTCAGGGCGCCTCTTTTACACCCGAACACTGAAGCTTTCTTT. Translating gives CASSLVRAPLLHPNTEAFF. The chain couples TRBV11-2 to TRBJ1-1; TRBD1 is a possible D gene (5 bases). Germline V gene data show CDR1 as SGHAT and CDR2 as FQNNGV. Trimming cost V 1 base and J 1 base, with 22 bases left between them. CDR3 size: 19 residues.

This clone was counted only a few times. In the same sample, other DNA sequences code for this CDR3. J is TRBJ1-4 and V is TRBV13, with D possibly being TRBD1 (6 bases). CDR3 length equals 14 residues. Trimming removed 2 bases from V and 5 bases from J, with 9 bases in between. Germline V gene lookup returns CDR1 PRHDT and CDR2 FYEKMQ (reference sequence). The chain's CDR3 is CASSLRQGNEKLFF. CDR3 nucleotide sequence: TGTGCCAGCAGCTTAAGGCAGGGGAATGAAAAACTGTTTTTT.

The CDR3 bases are TGTGCCAGTAGTATCACTAGCGGGAGTGGAGATACGCAGTATTTT. Amino acids: CASSITSGSGDTQYF. J is TRBJ2-3 and V is TRBV19, with TRBD2 matching over 11 bases. Germline assignment: CDR1 LNHDA and CDR2 SQIVND (reference sequence). This CDR3 is built from 15 residues. V was pared by 3 bases and J by 5 bases, with 4 bases of the junction left unmatched.

This clone was detected only a few times. The rearrangement uses TRBV6-4 and TRBJ2-2; D unresolved. Germline V CDR1 and CDR2: MRHNA, SNTAGT. The CDR3 runs to 12 residues. V was clipped by 2 bases and J by 7 bases, with 5 bases between them. The CDR3 loop reads CASSDRSGELFF. CDR3 DNA: TGTGCCAGCAGTGACCGGAGCGGGGAGCTGTTTTTT.

The chain is built from TRBV29-1 and TRBJ2-1; 8 bases fit TRBD1. V was pared by 6 bases and J by 8 bases, with 6 bases of the junction left unmatched. The CDR3 length is 12 residues. The germline gives CDR1 SQVTM, CDR2 ANQGSEA. CDR3 coding DNA: TGCAGCGTGCGACAGGGGTCGCATGAGCAGTTCTTC. Translating gives CSVRQGSHEQFF.

This chain joins TRBV4-1 and TRBJ2-3, with 10 nucleotides matching TRBD1. Germline-derived CDR1 and CDR2 are MGHRA and YSYEKL. The V and J ends lost 3 bases and 6 bases, in that order; junction bases with no gene match: 6. This CDR3 region has 15 residues. The CDR3 is CASSHPGQGVDTQYF. The CDR3 region has the DNA TGCGCCAGCAGCCACCCAGGACAGGGGGTCGATACGCAGTATTTT.